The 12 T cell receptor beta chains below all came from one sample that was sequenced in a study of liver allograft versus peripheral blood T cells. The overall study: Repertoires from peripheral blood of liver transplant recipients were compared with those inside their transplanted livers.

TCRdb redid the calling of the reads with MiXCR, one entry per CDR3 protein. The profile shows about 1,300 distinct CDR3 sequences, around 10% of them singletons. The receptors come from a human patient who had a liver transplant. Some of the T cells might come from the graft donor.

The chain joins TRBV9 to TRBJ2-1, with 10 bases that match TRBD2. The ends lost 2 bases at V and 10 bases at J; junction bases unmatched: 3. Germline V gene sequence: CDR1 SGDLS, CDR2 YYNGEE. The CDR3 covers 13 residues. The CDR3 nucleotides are TGTGCCAGCAGCGTCCCTAGCGGGAGCGAGCAGTTCTTC. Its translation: CASSVPSGSEQFF.

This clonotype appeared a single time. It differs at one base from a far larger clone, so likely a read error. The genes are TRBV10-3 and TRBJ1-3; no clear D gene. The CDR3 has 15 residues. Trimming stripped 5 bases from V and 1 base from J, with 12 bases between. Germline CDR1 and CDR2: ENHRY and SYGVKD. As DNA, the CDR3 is TGTGCCATCAGTCCGACCGGTATTTCTGGAAACACCATATATTTT. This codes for CAISPTGISGNTIYF.

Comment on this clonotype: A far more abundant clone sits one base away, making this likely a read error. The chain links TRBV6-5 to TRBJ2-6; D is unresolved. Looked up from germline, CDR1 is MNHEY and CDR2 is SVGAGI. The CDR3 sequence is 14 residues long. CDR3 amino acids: CVSSGHAGANVLTF. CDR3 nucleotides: TGTGTCAGCAGTGGGCATGCTGGGGCCAACGTCCTGACTTTC.

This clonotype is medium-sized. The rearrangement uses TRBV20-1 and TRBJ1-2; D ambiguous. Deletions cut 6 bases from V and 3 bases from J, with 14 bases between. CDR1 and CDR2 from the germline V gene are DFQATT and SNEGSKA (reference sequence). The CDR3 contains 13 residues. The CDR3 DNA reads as TGCAGTGCCGCGCCCTTCGGGGACTATGGCTACACCTTC. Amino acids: CSAAPFGDYGYTF.

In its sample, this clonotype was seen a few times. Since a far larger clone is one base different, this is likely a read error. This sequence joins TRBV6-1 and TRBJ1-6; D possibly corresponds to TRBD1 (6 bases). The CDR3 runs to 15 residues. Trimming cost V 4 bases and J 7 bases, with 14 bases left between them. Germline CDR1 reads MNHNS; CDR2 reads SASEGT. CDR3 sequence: CASSGQTGENSPLHF. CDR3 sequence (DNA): TGTGCCAGCAGTGGCCAGACAGGAGAGAATTCACCCCTCCACTTT.

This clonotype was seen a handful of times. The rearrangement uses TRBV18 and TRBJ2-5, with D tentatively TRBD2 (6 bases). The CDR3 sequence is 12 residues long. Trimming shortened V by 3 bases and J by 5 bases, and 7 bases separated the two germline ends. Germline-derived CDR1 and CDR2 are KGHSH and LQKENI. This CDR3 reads CASSPRGETQYF. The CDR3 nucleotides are TGTGCCAGCTCACCCCGGGGGGAGACCCAGTACTTC.

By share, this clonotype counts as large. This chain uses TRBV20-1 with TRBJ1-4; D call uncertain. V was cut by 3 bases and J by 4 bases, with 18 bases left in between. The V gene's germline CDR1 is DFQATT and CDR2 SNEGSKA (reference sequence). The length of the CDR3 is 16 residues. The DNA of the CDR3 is TGCAGTGCTAGCTCCCTGGTCGGTTTTGGTAATGAAAAACTGTTTTTT. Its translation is CSASSLVGFGNEKLFF.

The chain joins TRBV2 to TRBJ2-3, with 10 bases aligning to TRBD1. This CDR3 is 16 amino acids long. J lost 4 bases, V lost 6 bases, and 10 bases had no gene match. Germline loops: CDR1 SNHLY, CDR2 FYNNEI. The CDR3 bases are TGTGCCAGCAGCAAACTCGACAGGGGGCGCTCAGATACGCAGTATTTT. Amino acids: CASSKLDRGRSDTQYF.

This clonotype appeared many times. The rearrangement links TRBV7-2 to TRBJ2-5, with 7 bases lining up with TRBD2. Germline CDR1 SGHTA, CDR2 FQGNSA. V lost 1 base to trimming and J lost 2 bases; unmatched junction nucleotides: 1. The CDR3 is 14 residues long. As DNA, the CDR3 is TGTGCCAGCAGCTTAGGGGGGGGACAAGAGACCCAGTACTTC. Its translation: CASSLGGGQETQYF.

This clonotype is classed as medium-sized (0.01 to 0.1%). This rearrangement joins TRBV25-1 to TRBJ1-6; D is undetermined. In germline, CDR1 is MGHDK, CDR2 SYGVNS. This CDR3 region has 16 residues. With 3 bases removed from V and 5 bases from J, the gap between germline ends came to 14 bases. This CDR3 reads CASSEHGILDNSPLHF. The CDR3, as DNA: TGTGCCAGCAGTGAGCACGGAATACTAGATAATTCACCCCTCCACTTT. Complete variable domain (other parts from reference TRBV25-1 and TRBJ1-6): EADIYQTPRYLVIGTGKKITLECSQTMGHDKMYWYQQDPGMELHLIHYSYGVNSTEKGDLSSESTVSRIRTEHFPLTLESARPSHTSQYLCASSEHGILDNSPLHFGNGTRLTVT.

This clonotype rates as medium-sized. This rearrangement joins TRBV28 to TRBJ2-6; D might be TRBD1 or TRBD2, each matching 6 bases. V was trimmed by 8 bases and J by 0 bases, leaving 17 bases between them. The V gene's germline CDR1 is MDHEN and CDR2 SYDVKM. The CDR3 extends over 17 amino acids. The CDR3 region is CASGGQGLNSGANVLTF. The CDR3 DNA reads TGTGCCAGCGGGGGGCAAGGCCTTAACTCTGGGGCCAACGTCCTGACTTTC. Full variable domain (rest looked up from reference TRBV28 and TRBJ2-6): DVKVTQSSRYLVKRTGEKVFLECVQDMDHENMFWYRQDPGLGLRLIYFSYDVKMKEKGDIPEGYSVSREKKERFSLILESASTNQTSMYLCASGGQGLNSGANVLTFGAGSRLTVL.

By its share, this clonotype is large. CDR3 bases: TGCAGTGCTAAGGGGCTAGACAACTATGGCTACACCTTC. Amino acids: CSAKGLDNYGYTF. This rearrangement joins TRBV20-1 to TRBJ1-2, with D perhaps matching TRBD1 (5 bases). The length of the CDR3 is 13 residues. V was trimmed by 4 bases and J by 2 bases, leaving 11 bases between them. CDR1 DFQATT and CDR2 SNEGSKA come from the germline V gene (reference sequence).